Listed here are 29 T cell receptor beta chains from one sample, sequenced in a study of patients and donors after allogeneic stem cell transplantation. From the RT-PCR reads, TCRdb called clonotypes with MiXCR, one entry per CDR3 protein. The data contain about 40,000 distinct CDR3 sequences, 30% to 40% of them singletons. Sequencing used blood, either unsorted or a sorted T cell fraction (not recorded which). The receptor set was obtained from a human donor who was either an allogeneic HSCT recipient or a stem cell or donor lymphocyte infusion donor (not recorded which). It is not recorded whose cells these are; they may come from a transplant donor.

The V gene is TRBV6-5, the J gene TRBJ2-7; 11 bases agree with TRBD2. CDR1 and CDR2 (germline): MNHEY, SVGAGI. V lost 0 bases to trimming and J lost 4 bases; unmatched junction nucleotides: 5. CDR3 size: 16 residues. The CDR3 loop is CASSYSISSGRYEQYF. The DNA for the CDR3 is TGTGCCAGCAGTTACTCGATATCTAGCGGGAGGTACGAGCAGTACTTC.

This clonotype was picked up a small number of times. The rearrangement links TRBV6-5 to TRBJ1-2; TRBD1 matches 8 bases. J gave up 2 bases and V 4 bases, and 0 bases lay outside the gene matches. The V gene's germline CDR1 is MNHEY and CDR2 SVGAGI. The CDR3 covers 13 residues. The CDR3 sequence is CASSWTGNYGYTF. The CDR3 DNA follows: TGTGCCAGCAGTTGGACAGGGAACTATGGCTACACCTTC.

V usage is TRBV28 and J usage is TRBJ2-1, with D unclear. Germline CDR1 reads MDHEN; CDR2 reads SYDVKM. The V end lost 3 bases, the J end lost 0 bases, and 9 bases lay between the germline ends. The CDR3 runs 15 residues. CDR3 sequence reads: CASSFPLSSYNEQFF. The CDR3 DNA reads TGTGCCAGCAGTTTTCCCCTGAGCTCCTACAATGAGCAGTTCTTC.

This clonotype was detected only once. The gene calls are TRBV6-5 and TRBJ2-1, with a possible D match to TRBD2 (6 bases). CDR3 length: 17 amino acids. The ends were cut back, 6 bases at V and 8 bases at J, with 26 bases in the middle. The germline V gene has CDR1 MNHEY and CDR2 SVGAGI. This chain's CDR3 is CASRPLAGLSSMDEQFF. The CDR3 DNA reads TGTGCCAGCAGACCCCTCGCGGGACTCTCGAGTATGGATGAGCAGTTCTTC.

The V and J genes are TRBV7-6 and TRBJ2-5, with 8 bases aligning to TRBD1. The CDR3 runs 16 residues. V gave up 5 bases and J gave up 0 bases; unmatched junction bases: 8. CDR1 is SGHVS and CDR2 is FNYEAQ in the germline V gene. CDR3 sequence (DNA): TGTGCCAGCAGCCGAAAGGACAGGGCATACCAAGAGACCCAGTACTTC. As protein: CASSRKDRAYQETQYF.

V and J are TRBV20-1 and TRBJ2-7; maybe TRBD1 (6 bases). Per germline, CDR1 DFQATT and CDR2 SNEGSKA (reference sequence). This CDR3 has 13 residues. The V end lost 1 base, the J end lost 4 bases, and 11 bases lay between the germline ends. The CDR3 DNA sequence: TGCAGTGCTAGAGGGGGGCCCAGATACGAGCAGTACTTC. It encodes CSARGGPRYEQYF.

V is TRBV14 and J is TRBJ1-5, with D perhaps matching TRBD1 (5 bases). Germline CDR1 and CDR2: SGHDN and FVKESK. V was pared by 4 bases and J by 3 bases, with 16 bases between. The CDR3 runs 16 residues. The CDR3 loop is CASSLRPQGYNQPQHF. CDR3 in DNA: TGTGCCAGCAGCCTCCGACCTCAGGGCTACAATCAGCCCCAGCATTTT.

The genes are TRBV2 and TRBJ2-6; D is ambiguous. The CDR3 totals 13 residues. The V end lost 7 bases, the J end lost 2 bases, and 6 bases lay between the germline ends. The V gene's germline CDR1 is SNHLY and CDR2 FYNNEI. The CDR3 coding sequence is TGTGCCAGCACCGAAGCTGGGGCCAACGTCCTGACTTTC. This translates into CASTEAGANVLTF.

The gene calls are TRBV4-3 and TRBJ1-6, with D possibly being TRBD1 (6 bases). Germline CDR1 LGHNA, CDR2 YSLEER. V was cut by 4 bases and J by 4 bases, with 20 bases left in between. The CDR3 length is 18 residues. CDR3 sequence: CASSRVGRGGLYNSPLHF. CDR3 bases: TGCGCCAGCAGCCGGGTTGGCAGAGGGGGGCTATATAATTCACCCCTCCACTTT.

The gene calls are TRBV19 and TRBJ1-2; weak D call: TRBD1 (5 bases). The CDR3 has 11 amino acids. From germline, CDR1 is LNHDA and CDR2 SQIVND (reference sequence). The ends were cut back, 8 bases at V and 8 bases at J, with 12 bases in the middle. Here the CDR3 reads CASGQTVGYTF. The CDR3 region has the DNA TGTGCCAGTGGGCAGACAGTCGGCTACACCTTC.

This chain uses TRBV7-6 with TRBJ2-7; D is unresolved. V was shortened by 4 bases and J by 4 bases, with 14 bases between the two germline ends. The CDR3 has 14 residues. CDR1 and CDR2 (germline): SGHVS, FNYEAQ. The CDR3 sequence: CASSSGSFYYEQYF. The CDR3 DNA reads as TGTGCCAGCAGCTCCGGGTCATTTTATTACGAGCAGTACTTC. The full variable domain, completed using reference TRBV7-6 and TRBJ2-7, is GAGVSQSPRYKVTKRGQDVALRCDPISGHVSLYWYRQALGQGPEFLTYFNYEAQQDKSGLPNDRFSAERPEGSISTLTIQRTEQRDSAMYRCASSSGSFYYEQYFGPGTRLTVT.

This clonotype was found a few times. This chain connects TRBV12-3 or TRBV12-4 to TRBJ1-5, with D possibly TRBD1 on 6 matching bases. CDR3 length: 16 amino acids. V was clipped by 4 bases and J by 0 bases, with 13 bases between them. This CDR3 is CASSSRGAYSNQPQHF. The CDR3 bases are TGTGCCAGCAGTTCCCGGGGGGCGTATAGCAATCAGCCCCAGCATTTT.

This chain uses TRBV12-3 or TRBV12-4 with TRBJ1-5; 8 positions match TRBD1. After removal of 5 bases from V and 7 bases from J, the junction contained 1 base not matched to a gene. The CDR3 has 12 residues. The CDR3 region is CASSTGGQPQHF. In nucleotides, the CDR3 is TGTGCCAGCAGTACAGGGGGGCAGCCCCAGCATTTT.

The chain is built from TRBV19 and TRBJ2-5; D remains unclear. The germline CDR1 and CDR2 sequences are LNHDA and SQIVND (reference sequence). The CDR3 contains 13 residues. The V and J ends lost 3 bases and 7 bases respectively, with 12 bases between them. The CDR3 DNA is TGTGCCAGTAGTATCGCCGGGTTAGGGACCCAGTACTTC. Translation: CASSIAGLGTQYF. Complete variable domain (other parts from reference TRBV19 and TRBJ2-5): DGGITQSPKYLFRKEGQNVTLSCEQNLNHDAMYWYRQDPGQGLRLIYYSQIVNDFQKGDIAEGYSVSREKKESFPLTVTSAQKNPTAFYLCASSIAGLGTQYFGPGTRLLVL.

This CDR3 is CSVDRDFTDTQYF. The CDR3 coding sequence is TGCAGCGTTGATAGGGACTTCACAGATACGCAGTATTTT. V is TRBV29-1 and J is TRBJ2-3; D may be TRBD2 (6 bases). From germline, CDR1 is SQVTM and CDR2 ANQGSEA. There are 13 residues in the CDR3. The germline V and J ends were trimmed by 3 bases and 2 bases, with 9 bases remaining between them.

The sample holds a few counts of this clonotype. V gene TRBV6-5 combines with J gene TRBJ1-2; 8 bases agree with TRBD1. Germline V gives CDR1 MNHEY, CDR2 SVGAGI. Germline trimming cut 5 bases from V and 8 bases from J; bases unmatched to any gene: 7. CDR3 length: 13 amino acids. The CDR3 DNA is TGTGCCAGCAGTCGCCGGACAGGGTCCGGCTACACCTTC. Residues: CASSRRTGSGYTF.

This clonotype appeared a few times. The chain couples TRBV3-1 to TRBJ1-1; 8 nucleotides agree with TRBD1. The CDR3 totals 14 residues. The V and J ends lost 1 base and 3 bases, in that order; junction bases with no gene match: 1. Germline CDR1 reads LGHDT; CDR2 reads YNNKEL (reference sequence). The CDR3 bases are TGTGCCAGCAGCCAAGGGACAGGGCACACTGAAGCTTTCTTT. Amino acids: CASSQGTGHTEAFF. Supplemented by reference TRBV3-1 and TRBJ1-1, the full variable domain reads DTAVSQTPKYLVTQMGNDKSIKCEQNLGHDTMYWYKQDSKKFLKIMFSYNNKELIINETVPNRFSPKSPDKAHLNLHINSLELGDSAVYFCASSQGTGHTEAFFGQGTRLTVV.

The V and J genes are TRBV6-2 or TRBV6-3 and TRBJ1-1, with D perhaps matching TRBD1 (5 bases). Deletions cut 2 bases from V and 0 bases from J, with 10 bases between. The CDR3 is 15 amino acids. The germline V gene has CDR1 MNHEY and CDR2 SVGEGT. This CDR3 reads CASSYAGTLNTEAFF. CDR3 DNA: TGTGCCAGCAGTTACGCCGGGACCTTGAACACTGAAGCTTTCTTT.

The chain joins TRBV12-3 or TRBV12-4 to TRBJ2-5; 13 bases line up with TRBD2. V lost 6 bases to trimming and J lost 1 base; unmatched junction nucleotides: 8. The CDR3 sequence is 17 residues long. CDR3 region: CASRRTSGSWGQETQYF. Here the CDR3 DNA reads TGTGCCAGCAGGCGGACTAGCGGGAGCTGGGGCCAAGAGACCCAGTACTTC.

This clonotype was detected ten times or more. The chain has TRBV7-6 and TRBJ2-7; no definite D call. V was pared by 4 bases and J by 4 bases, with 17 bases between. This CDR3 is 15 amino acids long. Germline V gene lookup returns CDR1 SGHVS and CDR2 FNYEAQ. CDR3 protein: CASSSLVSAFYEQYF. In DNA, the CDR3 is TGTGCCAGCAGCTCCCTAGTCTCGGCCTTTTACGAGCAGTACTTC.

The chain uses TRBV11-1 and TRBJ2-1, with TRBD2 as a possible D gene (5 bases). The CDR3 spans 14 residues. Germline lookup yields CDR1 SGHAT and CDR2 FQDESV (reference sequence). V was cut by 6 bases and J by 4 bases, with 13 bases left in between. The CDR3 protein is CASRERTLYNEQFF. CDR3 sequence (DNA): TGTGCCAGCAGGGAGCGGACCCTATACAATGAGCAGTTCTTC.

This clonotype turned up a few times. The V gene is TRBV18, the J gene TRBJ2-4; D ambiguous. With 4 bases removed from V and 8 bases from J, the gap between germline ends came to 9 bases. Germline CDR1 reads KGHSH; CDR2 reads LQKENI. This CDR3 has 12 amino acids. CDR3 sequence reads: CASSRFADIQYF. CDR3 in DNA: TGTGCCAGCTCACGCTTTGCGGACATTCAGTACTTC. Supplemented by reference TRBV18 and TRBJ2-4, the full variable domain reads NAGVMQNPRHLVRRRGQEARLRCSPMKGHSHVYWYRQLPEEGLKFMVYLQKENIIDESGMPKERFSAEFPKEGPSILRIQQVVRGDSAAYFCASSRFADIQYFGAGTRLSVL.

This clonotype was seen ten or more times. The V and J genes are TRBV19 and TRBJ1-1; D is unclear. CDR3 length: 14 residues. V lost 5 bases and J lost 3, with 13 bases in between. Germline V gene data show CDR1 as LNHDA and CDR2 as SQIVND (reference sequence). CDR3: CASSRTPWDTEAFF. CDR3 nucleotides: TGTGCCAGTAGTCGGACTCCCTGGGACACTGAAGCTTTCTTT.

V usage is TRBV20-1 and J usage is TRBJ2-2; unclear D gene. CDR3 size: 17 residues. Trimming took off 1 base at V and 0 bases at J, with 15 bases between the two ends. The germline gives CDR1 DFQATT, CDR2 SNEGSKA (reference sequence). In DNA, the CDR3 is TGCAGTGCTAGAGGGACCTCGAGCAACGCGAACACCGGGGAGCTGTTTTTT. Amino acids: CSARGTSSNANTGELFF.

This chain connects TRBV12-5 to TRBJ2-4, with a possible D match to TRBD2 (5 bases). Germline V gene lookup returns CDR1 LGHNT and CDR2 FRNRAP. This CDR3 has 14 amino acids. V shed 3 bases and J shed 2 bases, with 8 bases lying between them. The CDR3 nucleotides read TGTGCTAGTGGTTTTCAGACTACCAAAAACATTCAGTACTTC. Its protein is CASGFQTTKNIQYF.

This chain joins TRBV5-1 and TRBJ2-7; TRBD2 might be the D (5 bases). Looked up from germline, CDR1 is SGHRS and CDR2 is YFSETQ. The CDR3 contains 16 residues. With 3 bases removed from V and 3 bases from J, the gap between germline ends came to 19 bases. CDR3 sequence: CASSWGVEGFRYEQYF. The CDR3 DNA sequence: TGCGCCAGCAGCTGGGGAGTGGAAGGGTTTCGCTACGAGCAGTACTTC.

V gene TRBV3-1 combines with J gene TRBJ2-7; tentative D call: TRBD2 (5 bases). Trimming shortened V by 0 bases and J by 6 bases, and 9 bases separated the two germline ends. CDR1 is LGHDT and CDR2 is YNNKEL in the germline V gene (reference sequence). The CDR3 runs 13 residues. CDR3 in amino acids: CASSQDLALEQYF. The CDR3 DNA sequence: TGTGCCAGCAGCCAAGACCTAGCACTCGAGCAGTACTTC.

The chain couples TRBV5-4 to TRBJ2-3, with D perhaps matching TRBD2 (6 bases). The V end was cut by 4 bases, the J end by 6 bases, with 21 bases between. This CDR3 is built from 16 residues. Germline V gives CDR1 SGHNT, CDR2 YYREEE (reference sequence). The CDR3 reads CASSKLRDASWDTQYF. In nucleotides, the CDR3 is TGTGCCAGCAGCAAACTGCGGGACGCCAGTTGGGATACGCAGTATTTT.

The V call is TRBV20-1, the J call TRBJ2-1; D gene unclear. The germline V and J ends were trimmed by 7 bases and 0 bases, with 13 bases remaining between them. CDR1 is DFQATT and CDR2 is SNEGSKA in the germline V gene (reference sequence). This CDR3 comprises 14 residues. This CDR3 is CSGASWSSYNEQFF. The CDR3 DNA is TGCAGTGGCGCAAGTTGGAGCTCCTACAATGAGCAGTTCTTC.